This T cell receptor (beta chain) originates from a study of shared clonotypes between healthy human individuals. General study findings and limits: Richness estimates generally favored naive over memory subsets.

Trimming pared 8 bases from V and 5 bases from J, leaving 18 bases between. Germline-derived CDR1 and CDR2 are MNHNS and SASEGT. This CDR3 has 15 amino acids. For this clone: The target antigen is unknown.

Data came from immunoSEQ multiplex PCR; TCRdb stores just in-frame clones and leaves some out. The table records 2 million to 3 million clones, 80% to 95% of them present only once. What was sequenced was naive CD4+ T cells from PBMCs. Subset of the sample: CD45RA+ positively selected. The rearrangement joins TRBV6-1 to TRBJ2-2; the D gene is possibly TRBD1 (6 bases). The sequence was obtained from a man between 18 and 35 years old in good health. Some clones in this sample may be carry-over from other donors' samples. This chain's CDR3 is CASRRSGERTGELFF. CDR3 nucleotide sequence: TGTGCCAGCCGGAGGTCAGGGGAAAGAACCGGGGAGCTGTTTTTT.